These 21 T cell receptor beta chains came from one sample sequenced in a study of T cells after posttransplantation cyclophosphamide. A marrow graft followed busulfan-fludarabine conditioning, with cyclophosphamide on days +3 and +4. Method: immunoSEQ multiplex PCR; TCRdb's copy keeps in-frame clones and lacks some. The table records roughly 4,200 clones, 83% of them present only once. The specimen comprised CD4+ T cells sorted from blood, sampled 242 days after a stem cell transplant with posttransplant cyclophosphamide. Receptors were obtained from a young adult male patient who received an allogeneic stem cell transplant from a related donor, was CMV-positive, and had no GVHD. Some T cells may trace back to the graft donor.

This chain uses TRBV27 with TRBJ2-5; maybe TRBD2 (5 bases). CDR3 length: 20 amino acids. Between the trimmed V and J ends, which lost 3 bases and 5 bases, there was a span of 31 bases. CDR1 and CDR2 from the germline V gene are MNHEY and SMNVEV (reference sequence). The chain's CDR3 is CASSLGIRAALAGTKETQYF. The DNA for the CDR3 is TGTGCCAGCAGTTTGGGAATCCGGGCCGCTCTCGCGGGCACCAAGGAGACCCAGTACTTC.

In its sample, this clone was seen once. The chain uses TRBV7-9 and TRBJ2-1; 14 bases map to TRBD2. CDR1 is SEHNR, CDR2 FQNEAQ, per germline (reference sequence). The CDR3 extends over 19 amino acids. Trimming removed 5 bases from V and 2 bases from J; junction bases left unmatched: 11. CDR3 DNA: TGTGCCAGCAGCACACAGGGACTAGCGGGAGTACTCCCCTACAATGAGCAGTTCTTC. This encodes CASSTQGLAGVLPYNEQFF.

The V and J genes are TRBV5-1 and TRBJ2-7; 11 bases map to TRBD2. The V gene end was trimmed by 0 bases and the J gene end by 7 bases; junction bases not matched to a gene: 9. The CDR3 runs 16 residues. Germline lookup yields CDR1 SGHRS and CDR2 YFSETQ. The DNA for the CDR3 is TGCGCCAGCAGCTTGGCCTTAGCGGGAGGGCCTCAGGAGCAGTACTTC. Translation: CASSLALAGGPQEQYF.

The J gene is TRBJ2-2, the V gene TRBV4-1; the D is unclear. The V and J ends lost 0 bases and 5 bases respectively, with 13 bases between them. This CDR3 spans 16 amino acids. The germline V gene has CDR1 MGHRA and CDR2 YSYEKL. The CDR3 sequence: CASSQDGYDPTGELFF. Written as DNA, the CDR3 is TGCGCCAGCAGCCAAGACGGGTACGATCCTACCGGGGAGCTGTTTTTT.

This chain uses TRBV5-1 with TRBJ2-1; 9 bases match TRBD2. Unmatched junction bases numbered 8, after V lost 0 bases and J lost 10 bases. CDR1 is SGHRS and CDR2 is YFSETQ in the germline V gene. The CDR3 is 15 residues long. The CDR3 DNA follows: TGCGCCAGCAGCTTGGGACTAGCGGAGGGGTCCGAGCAGTTCTTC. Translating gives CASSLGLAEGSEQFF.

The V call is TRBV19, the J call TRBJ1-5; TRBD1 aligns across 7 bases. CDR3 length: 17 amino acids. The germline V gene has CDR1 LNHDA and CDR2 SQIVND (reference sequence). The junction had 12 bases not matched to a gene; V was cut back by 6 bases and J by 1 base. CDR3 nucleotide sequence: TGTGCCAGTAGAGAAAACAGGGGAGTTGTGAGCAATCAGCCCCAGCATTTT. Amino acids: CASRENRGVVSNQPQHF.

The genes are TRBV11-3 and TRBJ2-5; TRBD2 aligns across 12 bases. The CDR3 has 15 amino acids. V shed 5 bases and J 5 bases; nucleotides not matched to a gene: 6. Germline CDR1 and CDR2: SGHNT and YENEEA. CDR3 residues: CASSASGRAGETQYF. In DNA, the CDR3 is TGTGCCAGCAGCGCTAGCGGGAGGGCTGGTGAGACCCAGTACTTC. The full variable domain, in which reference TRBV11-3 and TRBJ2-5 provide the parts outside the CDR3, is EAGVVQSPRYKIIEKKQPVAFWCNPISGHNTLYWYLQNLGQGPELLIRYENEEAVDDSQLPKDRFSAERLKGVDSTLKIQPAELGDSAVYLCASSASGRAGETQYFGPGTRLLVL.

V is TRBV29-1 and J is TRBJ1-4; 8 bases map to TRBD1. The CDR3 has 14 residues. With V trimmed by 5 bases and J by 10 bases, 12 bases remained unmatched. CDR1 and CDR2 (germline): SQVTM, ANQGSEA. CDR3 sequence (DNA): TGCAGCGTTACAGCACGGACAGGGCAAGGAAAACTGTTTTTT. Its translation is CSVTARTGQGKLFF.

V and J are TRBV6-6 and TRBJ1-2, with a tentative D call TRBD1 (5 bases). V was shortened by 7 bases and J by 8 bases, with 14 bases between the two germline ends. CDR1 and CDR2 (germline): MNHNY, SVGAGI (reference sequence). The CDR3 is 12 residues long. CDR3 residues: CASTKTPGGYTF. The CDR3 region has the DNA TGTGCCAGCACCAAAACCCCAGGGGGCTACACCTTC.

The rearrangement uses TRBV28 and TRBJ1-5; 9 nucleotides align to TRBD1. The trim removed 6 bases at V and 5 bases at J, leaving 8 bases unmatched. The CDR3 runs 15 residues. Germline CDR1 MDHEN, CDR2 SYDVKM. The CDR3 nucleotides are TGTGCCAGCAGGGTAAAGGACAGGGGCCATCAGCCCCAGCATTTT. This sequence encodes CASRVKDRGHQPQHF.

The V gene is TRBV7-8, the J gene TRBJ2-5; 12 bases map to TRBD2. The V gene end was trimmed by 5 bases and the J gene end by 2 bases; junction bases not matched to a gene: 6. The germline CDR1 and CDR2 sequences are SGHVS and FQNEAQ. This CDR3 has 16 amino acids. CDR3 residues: CASSPGLAGRQETQYF. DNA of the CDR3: TGTGCCAGCAGCCCCGGACTAGCGGGACGGCAAGAGACCCAGTACTTC.

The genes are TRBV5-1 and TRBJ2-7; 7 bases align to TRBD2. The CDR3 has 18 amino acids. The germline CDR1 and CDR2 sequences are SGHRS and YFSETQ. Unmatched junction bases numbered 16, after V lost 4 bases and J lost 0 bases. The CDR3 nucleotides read TGCGCCAGCAGCCGCATCACCGGGACTACATTAAGCTCCTACGAGCAGTACTTC. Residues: CASSRITGTTLSSYEQYF.

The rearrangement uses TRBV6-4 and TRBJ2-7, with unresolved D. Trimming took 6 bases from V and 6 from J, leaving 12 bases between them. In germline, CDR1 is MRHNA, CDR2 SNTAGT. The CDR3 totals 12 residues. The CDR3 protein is CASSPLGVEQYF. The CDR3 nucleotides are TGTGCCAGCAGCCCCCTTGGAGTCGAGCAGTACTTC.

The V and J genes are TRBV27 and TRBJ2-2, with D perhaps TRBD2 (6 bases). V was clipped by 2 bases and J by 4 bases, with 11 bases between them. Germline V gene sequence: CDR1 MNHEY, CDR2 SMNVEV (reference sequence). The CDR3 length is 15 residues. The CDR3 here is CASSLLEGPTGELFF. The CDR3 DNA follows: TGTGCCAGCAGTTTACTGGAGGGCCCCACCGGGGAGCTGTTTTTT.

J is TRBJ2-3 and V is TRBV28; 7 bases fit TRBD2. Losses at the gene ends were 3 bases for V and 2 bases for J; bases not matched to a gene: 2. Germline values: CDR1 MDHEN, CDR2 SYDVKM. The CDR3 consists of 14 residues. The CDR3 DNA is TGTGCCAGCAGTTTGGGGGGGTCCACAGATACGCAGTATTTT. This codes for CASSLGGSTDTQYF.

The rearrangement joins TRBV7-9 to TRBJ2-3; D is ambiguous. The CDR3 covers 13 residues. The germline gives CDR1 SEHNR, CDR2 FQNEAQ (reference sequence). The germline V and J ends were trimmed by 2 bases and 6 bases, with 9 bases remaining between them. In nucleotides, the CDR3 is TGTGCCAGCAGCTTAAACACTATGGATACGCAGTATTTT. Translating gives CASSLNTMDTQYF.

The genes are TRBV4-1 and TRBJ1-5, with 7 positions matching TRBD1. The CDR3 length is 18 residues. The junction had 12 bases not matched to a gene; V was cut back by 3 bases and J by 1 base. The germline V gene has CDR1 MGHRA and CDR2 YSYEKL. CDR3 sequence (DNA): TGCGCCAGCAGCCAGAGCAACGTCGTGACAGGGAGCAATCAGCCCCAGCATTTT. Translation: CASSQSNVVTGSNQPQHF.

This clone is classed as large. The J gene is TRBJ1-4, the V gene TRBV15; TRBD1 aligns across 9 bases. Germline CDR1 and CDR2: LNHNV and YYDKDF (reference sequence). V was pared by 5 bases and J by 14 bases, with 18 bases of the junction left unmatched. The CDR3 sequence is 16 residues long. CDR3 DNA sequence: TGTGCCACCAGCCGTCCCCCCGGGACAGGGTCCCTCGGGCTGTTTTTT. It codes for CATSRPPGTGSLGLFF.

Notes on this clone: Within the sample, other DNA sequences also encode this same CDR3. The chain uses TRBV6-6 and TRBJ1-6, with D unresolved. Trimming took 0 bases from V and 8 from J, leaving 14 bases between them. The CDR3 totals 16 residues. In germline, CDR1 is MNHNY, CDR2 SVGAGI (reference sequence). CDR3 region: CASSYSEGSLYSPLHF. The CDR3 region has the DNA TGTGCCAGCAGTTACTCGGAGGGTTCACTTTATTCACCCCTCCACTTT.

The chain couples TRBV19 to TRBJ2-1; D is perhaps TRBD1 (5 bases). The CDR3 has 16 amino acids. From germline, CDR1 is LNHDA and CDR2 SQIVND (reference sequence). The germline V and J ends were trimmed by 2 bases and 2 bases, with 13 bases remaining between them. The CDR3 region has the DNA TGTGCCAGTAGTATAACGTATAGGGGAACCTACAATGAGCAGTTCTTC. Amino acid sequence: CASSITYRGTYNEQFF.

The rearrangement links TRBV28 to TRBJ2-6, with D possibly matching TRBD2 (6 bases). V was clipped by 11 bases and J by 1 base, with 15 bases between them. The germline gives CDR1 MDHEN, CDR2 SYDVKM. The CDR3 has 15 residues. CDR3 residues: CASGGGTSGANVLTF. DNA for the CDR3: TGTGCCTCTGGTGGAGGGACGTCTGGGGCCAACGTCCTGACTTTC.